These T cell receptor beta chains were read from a single sample in a study of T cells after yellow fever vaccination. TCRdb itself ran the 5' RACE reads through MiXCR, one entry per CDR3 protein. The table has roughly 74,000 distinct CDR3 sequences, more than 5.5% seen once; the top ten hold under 45%. Sequencing used CD8+ T cells sorted from PBMCs, obtained 5 to 6 days after the first yellow fever vaccination. The source is a man between 18 and 35 years old who received the YFV17D yellow fever vaccine. Each CDR3 is given with its conserved first and last residue. The D gene is left open where the match is weak. Size values are once, few and many counts, or a class for expanded clones, and some rows have none.

J	D	size	V	CDR3	DNA
TRBJ1-1	-	many	TRBV27	CARGEGGETEAFF	TGTGCCAGAGGCGAGGGAGGAGAGACTGAAGCTTTCTTT
TRBJ1-2	-	many	TRBV6-5	CASIPADTYRLGYTF	TGTGCCAGCATCCCAGCTGACACTTACCGACTTGGCTACACCTTC
TRBJ2-1	-	many	TRBV5-4	CASSSGGLYNEQFF	TGTGCCAGCAGTTCGGGGGGCCTCTACAATGAGCAGTTCTTC
TRBJ2-1	TRBD1	-	TRBV27	CATASQGYNEQFF	TGTGCCACCGCTTCACAGGGGTACAATGAGCAGTTCTTC
TRBJ2-5	TRBD1	-	TRBV12-3/TRBV12-4	CSSSLLGTGTGTGGTQYF	TGTTCCAGCAGTTTACTTGGTACTGGGACAGGCACGGGTGGGACCCAGTACTTC
TRBJ1-2	-	few	TRBV6-5	CASSYGTDGYTF	TGTGCCAGCAGTTACGGGACCGATGGCTACACCTTC
TRBJ2-3	TRBD2	few	TRBV12-3/TRBV12-4	CASSFGGGADTQYF	TGTGCCAGCAGTTTTGGCGGGGGGGCGGATACGCAGTATTTT
TRBJ2-7	TRBD1	few	TRBV29-1	CSVLWRDRGHEQYF	TGCAGCGTCCTTTGGCGGGACAGGGGCCACGAGCAGTACTTC
TRBJ2-1	-	-	TRBV21-1	CASSKSPNEQFF	TGTGCCAGCAGCAAAAGCCCCAATGAGCAGTTCTTC
TRBJ2-7	-	few	TRBV3-1	CASSQGVGEYEQYF	TGTGCCAGCAGCCAAGGGGTCGGGGAGTACGAGCAGTACTTC
TRBJ1-2	-	few	TRBV29-1	CSVRWTENYGYTF	TGCAGCGTGCGGTGGACAGAGAACTATGGCTACACCTTC
TRBJ2-3	TRBD2	many	TRBV5-1	CASSSAFTSGGTDTQYF	TGCGCCAGCAGCTCAGCCTTTACTAGCGGGGGCACAGATACGCAGTATTTT
TRBJ2-3	TRBD1	many	TRBV7-6	CASSSGQGLDTQYF	TGTGCCAGCAGCTCGGGACAGGGGCTCGATACGCAGTATTTT
TRBJ2-3	-	-	TRBV15	CATSREATRTDTQYF	TGTGCCACCAGCAGAGAGGCGACGAGAACAGATACGCAGTATTTT
TRBJ1-4	-	-	TRBV4-3	CASSQDRGGGEKLFF	TGCGCCAGCAGCCAAGATAGGGGTGGTGGCGAAAAACTGTTTTTT
TRBJ1-2	-	many	TRBV7-9	CASSFNGFYGYTF	TGTGCCAGCAGCTTTAACGGATTCTATGGCTACACCTTC
TRBJ2-4	TRBD1	-	TRBV5-1	CASSMTGDSKDQYF	TGCGCCAGCAGCATGACAGGGGACTCGAAGGATCAGTACTTC
TRBJ2-1	TRBD2	many	TRBV9	CASTRKRGGPEEQFF	TGTGCCAGTACTCGCAAGCGGGGGGGCCCAGAGGAGCAGTTCTTC
TRBJ2-7	-	-	TRBV27	CASSPFSGATGQYF	TGTGCCAGCAGCCCTTTTAGTGGGGCTACGGGGCAGTACTTC
TRBJ1-2	TRBD1	many	TRBV28	CASSYRDRGTSSGYTF	TGTGCCAGCAGTTACCGGGACAGGGGGACCTCGTCTGGCTACACCTTC
TRBJ1-1	-	-	TRBV11-2	CASSTGGGGLSNTEAFF	TGTGCCAGCAGCACGGGCGGGGGGGGCCTTTCGAACACTGAAGCTTTCTTT
TRBJ1-1	-	-	TRBV6-5	CASSYSGGKNTEAFF	TGTGCCAGCAGTTACTCTGGGGGGAAGAACACTGAAGCTTTCTTT
TRBJ1-5	-	few	TRBV12-3/TRBV12-4	CASSLLGRNQPQHF	TGTGCCAGCAGTCTGTTAGGGCGAAATCAGCCCCAGCATTTT